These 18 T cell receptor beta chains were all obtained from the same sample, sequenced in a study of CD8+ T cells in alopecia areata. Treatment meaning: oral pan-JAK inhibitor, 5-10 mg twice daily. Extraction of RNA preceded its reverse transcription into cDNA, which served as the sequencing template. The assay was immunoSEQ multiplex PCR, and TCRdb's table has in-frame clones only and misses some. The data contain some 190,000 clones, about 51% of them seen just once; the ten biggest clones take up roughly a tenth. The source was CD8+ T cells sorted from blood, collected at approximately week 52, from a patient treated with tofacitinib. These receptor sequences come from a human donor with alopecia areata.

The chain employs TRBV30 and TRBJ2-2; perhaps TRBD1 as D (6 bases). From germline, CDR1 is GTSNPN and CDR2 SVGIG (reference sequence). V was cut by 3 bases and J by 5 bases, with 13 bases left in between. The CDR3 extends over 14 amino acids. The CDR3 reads CAWSPQGWTGELFF. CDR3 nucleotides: TGTGCCTGGAGCCCACAGGGTTGGACCGGGGAGCTGTTTTTT.

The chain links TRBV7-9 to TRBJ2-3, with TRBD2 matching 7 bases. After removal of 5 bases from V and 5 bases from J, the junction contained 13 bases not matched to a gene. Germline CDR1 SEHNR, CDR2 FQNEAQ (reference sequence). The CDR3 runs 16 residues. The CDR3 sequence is CASSLPVQRGEDTQYF. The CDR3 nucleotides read TGTGCCAGCAGCCTCCCAGTGCAGCGGGGCGAAGATACGCAGTATTTT.

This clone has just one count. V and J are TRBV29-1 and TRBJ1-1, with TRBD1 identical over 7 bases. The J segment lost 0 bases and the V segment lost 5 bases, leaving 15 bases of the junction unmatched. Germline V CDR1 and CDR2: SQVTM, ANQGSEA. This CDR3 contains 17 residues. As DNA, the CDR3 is TGCAGCGTTACCCACCCTGGGACAGTTTTCATGAACACTGAAGCTTTCTTT. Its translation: CSVTHPGTVFMNTEAFF.

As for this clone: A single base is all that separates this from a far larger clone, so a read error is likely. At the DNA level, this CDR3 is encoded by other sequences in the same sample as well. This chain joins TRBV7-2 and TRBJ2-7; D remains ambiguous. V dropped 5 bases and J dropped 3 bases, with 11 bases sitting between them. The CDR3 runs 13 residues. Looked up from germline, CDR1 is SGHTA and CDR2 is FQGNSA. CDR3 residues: CASSPGPNYEQYF. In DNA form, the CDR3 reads TGTGCCAGCAGCCCTGGGCCCAACTACGAGCAGTACTTC.

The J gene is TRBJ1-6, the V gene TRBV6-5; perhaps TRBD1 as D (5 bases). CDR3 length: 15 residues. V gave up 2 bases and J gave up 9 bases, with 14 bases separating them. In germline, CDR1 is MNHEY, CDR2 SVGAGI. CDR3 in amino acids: CASSYLVRVGSPLHF. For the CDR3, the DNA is TGTGCCAGCAGTTACCTTGTCAGGGTCGGTTCACCCCTCCACTTT.

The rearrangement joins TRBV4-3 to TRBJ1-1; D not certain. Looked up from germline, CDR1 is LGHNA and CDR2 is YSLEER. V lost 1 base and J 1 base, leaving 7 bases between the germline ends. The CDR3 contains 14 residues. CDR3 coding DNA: TGCGCCAGCAGCCAAGTCCGACAGAACACTGAAGCTTTCTTT. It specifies CASSQVRQNTEAFF.

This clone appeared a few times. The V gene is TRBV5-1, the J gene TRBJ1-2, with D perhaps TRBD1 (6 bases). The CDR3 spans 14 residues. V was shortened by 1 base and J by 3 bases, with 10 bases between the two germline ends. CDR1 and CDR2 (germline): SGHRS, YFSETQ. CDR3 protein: CASSLLNRDYGYTF. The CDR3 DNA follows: TGCGCCAGCAGCTTGTTGAACAGGGACTATGGCTACACCTTC. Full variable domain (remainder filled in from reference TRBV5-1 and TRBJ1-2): KAGVTQTPRYLIKTRGQQVTLSCSPISGHRSVSWYQQTPGQGLQFLFEYFSETQRNKGNFPGRFSGRQFSNSRSEMNVSTLELGDSALYLCASSLLNRDYGYTFGSGTRLTVV.

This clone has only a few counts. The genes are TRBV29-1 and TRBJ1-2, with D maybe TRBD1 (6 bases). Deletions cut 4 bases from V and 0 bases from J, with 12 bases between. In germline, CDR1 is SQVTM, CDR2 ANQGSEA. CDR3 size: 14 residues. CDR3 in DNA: TGCAGCGTTGCCGGGACACTTACTAACTATGGCTACACCTTC. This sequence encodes CSVAGTLTNYGYTF.

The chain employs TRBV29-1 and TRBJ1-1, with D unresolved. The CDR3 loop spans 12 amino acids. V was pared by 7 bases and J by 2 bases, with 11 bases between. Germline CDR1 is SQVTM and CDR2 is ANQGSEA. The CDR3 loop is CSAGRFNTEAFF. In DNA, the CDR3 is TGCAGCGCCGGGCGATTTAACACTGAAGCTTTCTTT.

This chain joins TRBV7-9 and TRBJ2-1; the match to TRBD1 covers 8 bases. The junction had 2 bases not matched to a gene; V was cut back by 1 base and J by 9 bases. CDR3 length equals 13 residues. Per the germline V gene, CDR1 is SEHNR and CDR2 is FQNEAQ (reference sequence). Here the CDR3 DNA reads TGTGCCAGCAGCTTAGGACAGGGGATTGAGCAGTTCTTC. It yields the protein CASSLGQGIEQFF. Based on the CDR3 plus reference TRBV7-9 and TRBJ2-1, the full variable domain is DTGVSQNPRHKITKRGQNVTFRCDPISEHNRLYWYRQTLGQGPEFLTYFQNEAQLEKSRLLSDRFSAERPKGSFSTLEIQRTEQGDSAMYLCASSLGQGIEQFFGPGTRLTVL.

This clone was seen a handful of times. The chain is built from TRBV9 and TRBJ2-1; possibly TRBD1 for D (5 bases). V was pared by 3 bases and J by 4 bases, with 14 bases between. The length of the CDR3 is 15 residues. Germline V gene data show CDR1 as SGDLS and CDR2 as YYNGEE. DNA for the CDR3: TGTGCCAGCAGCGGATTCAGGGCGTCTTACAATGAGCAGTTCTTC. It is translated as CASSGFRASYNEQFF.

Written as DNA, the CDR3 is TGTGCCAGCAGCGCGGGGACAGGGAGGAGGACAGATACGCAGTATTTT. Protein product: CASSAGTGRRTDTQYF. The chain carries TRBV9 and TRBJ2-3, with TRBD1 matching over 9 bases. Germline assignment: CDR1 SGDLS and CDR2 YYNGEE. This CDR3 spans 16 amino acids. V shed 3 bases and J 3 bases; nucleotides not matched to a gene: 8.

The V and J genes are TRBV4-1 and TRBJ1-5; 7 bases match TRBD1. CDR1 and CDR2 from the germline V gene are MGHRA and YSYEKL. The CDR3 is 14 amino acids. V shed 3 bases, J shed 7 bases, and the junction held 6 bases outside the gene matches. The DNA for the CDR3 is TGCGCCAGCAGCCAGAGGGGGCCAGGGCAGCCCCAGCATTTT. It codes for CASSQRGPGQPQHF.

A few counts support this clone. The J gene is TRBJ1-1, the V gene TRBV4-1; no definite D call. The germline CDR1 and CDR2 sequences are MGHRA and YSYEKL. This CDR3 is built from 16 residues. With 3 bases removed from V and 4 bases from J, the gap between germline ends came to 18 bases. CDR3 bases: TGCGCCAGCAGCCAGACGGTTGGACTGCGGAGCACTGAAGCTTTCTTT. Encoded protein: CASSQTVGLRSTEAFF.

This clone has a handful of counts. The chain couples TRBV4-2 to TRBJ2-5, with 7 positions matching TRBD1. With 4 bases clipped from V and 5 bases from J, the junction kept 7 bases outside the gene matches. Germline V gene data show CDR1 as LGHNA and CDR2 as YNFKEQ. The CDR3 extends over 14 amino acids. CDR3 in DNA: TGTGCCAGCAGCCCGACAGGGATGAGGGAGACCCAGTACTTC. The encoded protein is CASSPTGMRETQYF.

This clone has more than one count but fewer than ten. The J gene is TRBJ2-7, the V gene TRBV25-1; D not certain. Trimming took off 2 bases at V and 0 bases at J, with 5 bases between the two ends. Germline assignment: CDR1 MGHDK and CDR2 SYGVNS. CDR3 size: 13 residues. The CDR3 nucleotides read TGTGCCAGCAGTGAAGGGCTCTCCTACGAGCAGTACTTC. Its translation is CASSEGLSYEQYF.

The CDR3 loop reads CASSVEGGLQPQHF. The CDR3 region has the DNA TGTGCCAGCAGCGTAGAGGGGGGGCTTCAGCCCCAGCATTTT. The rearrangement uses TRBV9 and TRBJ1-5; D possibly corresponds to TRBD1 (6 bases). Looked up from germline, CDR1 is SGDLS and CDR2 is YYNGEE. Deletions cut 0 bases from V and 6 bases from J, with 10 bases between. CDR3 size: 14 residues.

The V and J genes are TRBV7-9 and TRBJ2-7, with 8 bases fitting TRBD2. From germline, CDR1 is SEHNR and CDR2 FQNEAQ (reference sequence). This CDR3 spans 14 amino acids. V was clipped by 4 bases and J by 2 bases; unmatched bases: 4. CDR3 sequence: CASSSPGLAYEQYF. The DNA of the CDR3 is TGTGCCAGCAGCTCGCCGGGACTAGCCTACGAGCAGTACTTC. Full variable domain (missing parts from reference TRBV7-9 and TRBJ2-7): DTGVSQNPRHKITKRGQNVTFRCDPISEHNRLYWYRQTLGQGPEFLTYFQNEAQLEKSRLLSDRFSAERPKGSFSTLEIQRTEQGDSAMYLCASSSPGLAYEQYFGPGTRLTVT.